Here is one T cell receptor beta chain with its context. This entry belongs to a study of CD8 T cells in Susac syndrome. Study as a whole: Among the Susac syndrome patients who underwent sequencing, about 6 had clinically active disease, while fewer than ten of them were in remission. Patients with Susac syndrome were therapy-naive, treated with corticosteroids, or treated with intravenous immunoglobulin alone when blood was collected.

Random hexamers served to reverse transcribe roughly 0.45 to 1 ug RNA. TCRdb redid the calling of the immunoSEQ multiplex PCR reads with MiXCR, one entry per CDR3 protein. The sample holds about 180,000 distinct CDR3 sequences, roughly 94% seen once. The receptor was derived from a human donor with Susac syndrome. Sample: CD4+ T cells from PBMCs.

The CDR3 nucleotides are TGTGCCACCAGCAGAGTAACGGGGCCGGAGACCCAGTACTTC. As protein: CATSRVTGPETQYF. The V call is TRBV15, the J call TRBJ2-5; D possibly matches TRBD1 or TRBD2 (5 bases each). The V end was cut by 1 base, the J end by 5 bases, with 11 bases between. The CDR3 contains 14 residues. Germline-derived CDR1 and CDR2 are LNHNV and YYDKDF (reference sequence).